Below, 21 T cell receptor beta chains from the same sample are listed, as sequenced in a study of blood T cell repertoires in COVID-19 (dated by TCRdb to 2018 to 2021). The library was built by means of the immunoSEQ multiplex PCR assay. TCRdb carries this immuneACCESS record with in-frame sequences only. Its versions omit some clonotypes, under half of them owing to an unresolved V gene in the studies checked, with the rest unexplained. The sample table lists about 75,000 clones, approximately 86% of them with a count of one. Together, the top ten hold approximately 6.3% of the sample. What was sequenced was peripheral blood. All receptors derive from a man older than 75 with COVID-19, enrolled during active disease.

The chain carries TRBV7-9 and TRBJ1-5; D gene ambiguous. The germline V gene encodes CDR1 SEHNR and CDR2 FQNEAQ (reference sequence). The CDR3 is 15 amino acids. Trimming cost V 5 bases and J 4 bases, with 15 bases left between them. The DNA of the CDR3 is TGTGCCAGCAGCCCTGAATCGGGTCCGAATCAGCCCCAGCATTTT. This gives the protein CASSPESGPNQPQHF.

The chain links TRBV6-1 to TRBJ2-2, with TRBD1 as a possible D gene (5 bases). V shed 2 bases and J shed 4 bases, with 11 bases lying between them. CDR1 is MNHNS, CDR2 SASEGT, per germline. The CDR3 sequence is 15 residues long. CDR3 DNA: TGTGCCAGCAGTGAATCGACAGTTCTCACCGGGGAGCTGTTTTTT. Translation gives CASSESTVLTGELFF.

The rearrangement joins TRBV3-1 (or the pseudogene TRBV3-2) to TRBJ1-1; D call uncertain. V lost 0 bases and J lost 8, with 7 bases in between. From germline, CDR1 is LGHDT and CDR2 YNNKEL (reference sequence). The CDR3 has 12 residues. This CDR3 is CASSQDRREAFF. CDR3 bases: TGTGCCAGCAGCCAAGATCGCAGGGAAGCTTTCTTT.

The rearrangement uses TRBV28 and TRBJ2-1, with D possibly matching TRBD1 (6 bases). The CDR3 contains 14 residues. Trimming took off 5 bases at V and 5 bases at J, with 13 bases between the two ends. Germline V gives CDR1 MDHEN, CDR2 SYDVKM. The CDR3 bases are TGTGCCAGCAGTCCCTCGGACAGAGACAATGAGCAGTTCTTC. This encodes CASSPSDRDNEQFF. Using reference TRBV28 and TRBJ2-1 for the parts outside the CDR3, the full variable domain is DVKVTQSSRYLVKRTGEKVFLECVQDMDHENMFWYRQDPGLGLRLIYFSYDVKMKEKGDIPEGYSVSREKKERFSLILESASTNQTSMYLCASSPSDRDNEQFFGPGTRLTVL.

This clone was recorded once. The CDR3 bases are TGTGCCAGCAGGGGGGACAGGGGGCGAACCTACGAGCAGTACTTC. This sequence encodes CASRGDRGRTYEQYF. This chain uses TRBV2 with TRBJ2-7; 12 bases align to TRBD1. The CDR3 loop spans 15 amino acids. CDR1 and CDR2 from the germline V gene are SNHLY and FYNNEI. V dropped 6 bases and J dropped 2; count of bases not matched to a gene: 5.

This clone was counted a single time. This chain links TRBV29-1 with TRBJ1-2; possible D gene TRBD1, 5 bases. The CDR3 loop spans 12 amino acids. Trimming left V 3 bases short and J 5 bases short, with 10 bases between. CDR1 is SQVTM, CDR2 ANQGSEA, per germline. CDR3 coding DNA: TGCAGCGTTGACAGGGTTCGGTATGGCTACACCTTC. Its protein is CSVDRVRYGYTF. Full variable domain (rest looked up from reference TRBV29-1 and TRBJ1-2): SAVISQKPSRDICQRGTSLTIQCQVDSQVTMMFWYRQQPGQSLTLIATANQGSEATYESGFVIDKFPISRPNLTFSTLTVSNMSPEDSSIYLCSVDRVRYGYTFGSGTRLTVV.

The CDR3 nucleotides read TGTGCCAGCAGCTTGGAAACGGCACAGGGTTCAGATACGCAGTATTTT. This translates into CASSLETAQGSDTQYF. The rearrangement uses TRBV5-4 and TRBJ2-3; tentative D call: TRBD1 (6 bases). The CDR3 loop spans 16 amino acids. Germline V lookup: CDR1 SGHNT, CDR2 YYREEE (reference sequence). The V gene lost 0 bases and the J gene lost 4 bases, with 15 bases spanning the gap.

The chain combines TRBV4-1 with TRBJ1-5, with D uncertain. With 5 bases removed from V and 3 bases from J, the gap between germline ends came to 11 bases. From germline, CDR1 is MGHRA and CDR2 YSYEKL. The CDR3 is 14 residues long. The CDR3 here is CASSSNQANQPQHF. The CDR3 DNA is TGCGCCAGCAGCTCCAACCAGGCCAATCAGCCCCAGCATTTT.

This clone was detected only a few times. This chain uses TRBV7-9 with TRBJ2-5; 10 positions agree with TRBD1. Germline-derived CDR1 and CDR2 are SEHNR and FQNEAQ (reference sequence). Germline trimming cut 4 bases from V and 5 bases from J; bases unmatched to any gene: 7. This CDR3 is 15 amino acids long. CDR3 protein: CASSWGTGEYETQYF. The CDR3 DNA is TGTGCCAGCAGCTGGGGGACAGGGGAATACGAGACCCAGTACTTC.

The V and J genes are TRBV19 and TRBJ1-5; the match to TRBD1 covers 7 bases. With 6 bases clipped from V and 1 base from J, the junction kept 3 bases outside the gene matches. Germline V gives CDR1 LNHDA, CDR2 SQIVND (reference sequence). This CDR3 comprises 14 residues. The CDR3 DNA follows: TGTGCCAGTAGACTACAGGGGAGCAATCAGCCCCAGCATTTT. Its translation: CASRLQGSNQPQHF.

The rearrangement links TRBV10-3 to TRBJ2-5, with 9 bases lining up with TRBD1. The CDR3 has 15 residues. Germline V gene data show CDR1 as ENHRY and CDR2 as SYGVKD. With V trimmed by 3 bases and J by 5 bases, 7 bases remained unmatched. CDR3 amino acids: CAISDNTGTGETQYF. Here the CDR3 DNA reads TGTGCCATCAGTGACAACACCGGGACAGGGGAGACCCAGTACTTC.

This clone was counted a single time. The genes are TRBV6-2 or TRBV6-3 and TRBJ1-2; D gene ambiguous. The germline gives CDR1 MNHEY, CDR2 SVGEGT. CDR3 length equals 16 residues. Trimming took off 3 bases at V and 0 bases at J, with 14 bases between the two ends. The CDR3 DNA is TGTGCCAGCAGTTATAGCCCAATCGAAGCTAACTATGGCTACACCTTC. Translating it yields CASSYSPIEANYGYTF.

This chain connects TRBV4-1 to TRBJ1-5; the match to TRBD1 covers 9 bases. The CDR3 consists of 18 residues. From germline, CDR1 is MGHRA and CDR2 YSYEKL. The trim removed 0 bases at V and 0 bases at J, leaving 6 bases unmatched. In nucleotides, the CDR3 is TGCGCCAGCAGCCAAGATACGACAGGGGGTAATAGCAATCAGCCCCAGCATTTT. Protein product: CASSQDTTGGNSNQPQHF.

This clone was found once. This chain uses TRBV3-1 (or the pseudogene TRBV3-2) with TRBJ2-1; TRBD1 is a possible D gene (6 bases). V shed 3 bases and J shed 5 bases, with 20 bases lying between them. This CDR3 spans 17 amino acids. Germline lookup yields CDR1 LGHDT and CDR2 YNNKEL (reference sequence). The CDR3 coding sequence is TGTGCCAGCAGCCACTATAGACAGGCCCCACTAAACAATGAGCAGTTCTTC. It encodes CASSHYRQAPLNNEQFF.

The J gene is TRBJ2-3, the V gene TRBV7-3; 7 nucleotides match TRBD1. Losses at the gene ends were 0 bases for V and 3 bases for J; bases not matched to a gene: 3. Germline assignment: CDR1 SGHTA and CDR2 FQGTGA. This CDR3 region has 15 residues. CDR3 protein: CASSLTGTETDTQYF. The CDR3, as DNA: TGTGCCAGCAGCTTAACAGGGACAGAGACAGATACGCAGTATTTT. Complete variable domain (other parts from reference TRBV7-3 and TRBJ2-3): GAGVSQTPSNKVTEKGKYVELRCDPISGHTALYWYRQSLGQGPEFLIYFQGTGAADDSGLPNDRFFAVRPEGSVSTLKIQRTERGDSAVYLCASSLTGTETDTQYFGPGTRLTVL.

The chain is built from TRBV12-3 or TRBV12-4 and TRBJ2-3; perhaps TRBD1 as D (6 bases). The CDR3 extends over 13 amino acids. The V gene lost 7 bases and the J gene lost 9 bases, with 17 bases spanning the gap. CDR3 residues: CASIQKGVGTQYF. The CDR3 coding sequence is TGTGCCAGCATCCAGAAGGGGGTCGGGACGCAGTATTTT.

This rearrangement joins TRBV3-1 (or the pseudogene TRBV3-2) to TRBJ1-5; D remains ambiguous. The CDR3 is 18 amino acids. Germline V lookup: CDR1 LGHDT, CDR2 YNNKEL (reference sequence). Trimming removed 4 bases at V and 4 bases at J, with 23 bases between. CDR3 sequence: CASSRSEGGFGKNQPQHF. The CDR3 nucleotides are TGTGCCAGCAGCCGTTCAGAGGGAGGTTTCGGGAAAAATCAGCCCCAGCATTTT.

The J gene is TRBJ1-5, the V gene TRBV19; TRBD1 is a possible D gene (5 bases). The CDR3 contains 16 residues. The germline gives CDR1 LNHDA, CDR2 SQIVND (reference sequence). The V end was cut by 6 bases, the J end by 3 bases, with 18 bases between. The CDR3 region is CASSFDSRALNQPQHF. CDR3 in DNA: TGTGCCAGTAGCTTTGACAGCCGGGCCCTCAATCAGCCCCAGCATTTT.

The V gene is TRBV7-2, the J gene TRBJ2-2, with D unclear. There are 18 residues in the CDR3. V was cut by 4 bases and J by 0 bases, with 18 bases left in between. Germline V gene data show CDR1 as SGHTA and CDR2 as FQGNSA. CDR3 bases: TGTGCCAGCAGCTCCCTATCACTCCGGGTCCCGAACACCGGGGAGCTGTTTTTT. Translation: CASSSLSLRVPNTGELFF. Combining the CDR3 with reference TRBV7-2 and TRBJ2-2 gives the whole variable domain GAGVSQSPSNKVTEKGKDVELRCDPISGHTALYWYRQSLGQGLEFLIYFQGNSAPDKSGLPSDRFSAERTGGSVSTLTIQRTQQEDSAVYLCASSSLSLRVPNTGELFFGEGSRLTVL.

The chain joins TRBV19 to TRBJ2-1; possible D gene TRBD1, 6 bases. The CDR3 is made up of 15 amino acids. Germline V gene sequence: CDR1 LNHDA, CDR2 SQIVND (reference sequence). The V gene lost 9 bases and the J gene lost 2 bases, with 17 bases spanning the gap. The CDR3 sequence: CASSQGRTAYNEQFF. DNA for the CDR3: TGTGCCAGCTCCCAGGGGCGGACAGCCTACAATGAGCAGTTCTTC.

The chain has TRBV7-9 and TRBJ2-1; 8 bases align to TRBD2. Germline V lookup: CDR1 SEHNR, CDR2 FQNEAQ (reference sequence). The V and J ends lost 4 bases and 4 bases, in that order; junction bases with no gene match: 6. This CDR3 spans 15 amino acids. The DNA for the CDR3 is TGTGCCAGCAGCTCTCTAGCGGGTTCTTACAATGAGCAGTTCTTC. Its translation: CASSSLAGSYNEQFF.